The T cell receptor beta chain under discussion was sequenced for a study of human T cells and chemical hapten exposure. Study at large: Per-sample TCR yields varied mainly from small pooled library volume differences.

Stated time point: patch test 1, 2 weeks after DPC sensitization. Treatment in this sample: therapeutic diphenylcyclopropenone sensitization with weekly scalp DPC. Every patch test was put on after a blood sample was taken. The CDR3 sequence is 17 residues long. V was pared by 3 bases and J by 10 bases, with 23 bases between. Germline V gene sequence: CDR1 SGHKS, CDR2 YYEKEE (reference sequence). Original handling: A per-sample median of around 100,000 TCRs was observed, with a range of about 23,224 to 750,000. TCRdb re-called the RACE reads through MiXCR, storing one row per CDR3 protein. The V and J calls and clone size are TCRdb's, not the authors'. This table holds 45,000 to 60,000 distinct CDR3 sequences, 7% to 10% found once. This clonotype was seen at least ten times.

The rearrangement links TRBV5-5 to TRBJ1-6, with D perhaps matching TRBD1 (5 bases). The sequencing used whole blood, collected in connection with sensitization to the hapten diphenylcyclopropenone (DPC). The TCR comes from a woman aged 40 to 55 with alopecia areata. Some clones in this sample may be carry-over from other donors' samples. For the CDR3, the DNA is TGTGCCAGCAGCTCAGTAACACTCCGGGCTGGGGGGTCACCCCTCCACTTT. Translation: CASSSVTLRAGGSPLHF.